The 16 T cell receptor beta chains below all came from one sample that was sequenced in a study of Ad26.COV2.S vaccination and SARS-CoV-2 variants. Sequenced by immunoSEQ multiplex PCR; TCRdb stores in-frame clones only, minus some. Of hundreds of thousands of clones in the sample, more than 80% were seen once. Described treatment: about 20 received Ad26.COV2.S at low or high dose, single or two shots; 5 received placebo; per-sample allocation not given. Samples came from day 63 after the first vaccine or placebo injection. The specimen comprised peripheral blood, sampled in a trial of Ad26.COV2.S vaccine versus placebo. These receptors were collected from a person between 18 and 65 years old who received the Ad26.COV2.S COVID-19 vaccine or a placebo.

The CDR3 region is CASSIRWDSTYEQYF. For the CDR3, the DNA is TGTGCCAGCAGCATCAGGTGGGACAGCACCTACGAGCAGTACTTC. The chain joins TRBV7-2 to TRBJ2-7; 7 nucleotides line up with TRBD1. Unmatched junction bases numbered 9, after V lost 5 bases and J lost 2 bases. CDR1 is SGHTA, CDR2 FQGNSA, per germline. The CDR3 has 15 amino acids. The full variable domain, in which reference TRBV7-2 and TRBJ2-7 provide the parts outside the CDR3, is GAGVSQSPSNKVTEKGKDVELRCDPISGHTALYWYRQSLGQGLEFLIYFQGNSAPDKSGLPSDRFSAERTGGSVSTLTIQRTQQEDSAVYLCASSIRWDSTYEQYFGPGTRLTVT.

V is TRBV27 and J is TRBJ2-4; D unresolved. CDR1 MNHEY and CDR2 SMNVEV come from the germline V gene (reference sequence). This CDR3 is 14 amino acids long. The V end lost 3 bases, the J end lost 7 bases, and 13 bases lay between the germline ends. CDR3 residues: CASSFEGGANIQYF. CDR3 DNA sequence: TGTGCCAGCAGTTTTGAAGGTGGAGCGAACATTCAGTACTTC.

The CDR3 region is CASTMDRTSNQPQHF. In DNA, the CDR3 is TGTGCCAGTACCATGGATAGAACTAGCAATCAGCCCCAGCATTTT. The gene calls are TRBV19 and TRBJ1-5; no definite D call. V lost 7 bases, J lost 0 bases, and 13 bases lay in between. Germline loops: CDR1 LNHDA, CDR2 SQIVND (reference sequence). The CDR3 is made up of 15 amino acids. The full variable domain, in which reference TRBV19 and TRBJ1-5 provide the parts outside the CDR3, is DGGITQSPKYLFRKEGQNVTLSCEQNLNHDAMYWYRQDPGQGLRLIYYSQIVNDFQKGDIAEGYSVSREKKESFPLTVTSAQKNPTAFYLCASTMDRTSNQPQHFGDGTRLSIL.

The rearrangement joins TRBV15 to TRBJ2-2, with 8 bases matching TRBD1. J gave up 1 base and V 0 bases, and 7 bases lay outside the gene matches. Germline V gene data show CDR1 as LNHNV and CDR2 as YYDKDF (reference sequence). CDR3 length: 18 residues. The CDR3 is CATSRDPLGTGNTGELFF. CDR3 DNA sequence: TGTGCCACCAGCAGAGATCCTCTCGGGACAGGGAACACCGGGGAGCTGTTTTTT.

DNA for the CDR3: TGTGCCAGCAGCTTCGGCCTCCAAGAGACCCAGTACTTC. This codes for CASSFGLQETQYF. The V gene is TRBV7-8, the J gene TRBJ2-5; D remains ambiguous. CDR3 length: 13 amino acids. Per germline, CDR1 SGHVS and CDR2 FQNEAQ. Deletions cut 3 bases from V and 1 base from J, with 6 bases between.

V and J are TRBV7-2 and TRBJ2-3, with 7 bases matching TRBD2. The germline CDR1 and CDR2 sequences are SGHTA and FQGNSA. V lost 0 bases to trimming and J lost 2 bases; unmatched junction nucleotides: 8. There are 17 residues in the CDR3. CDR3 in amino acids: CASSLAFEAGSTDTQYF. The CDR3 DNA reads as TGTGCCAGCAGCTTAGCATTCGAAGCGGGGTCCACAGATACGCAGTATTTT.

The J gene is TRBJ1-2, the V gene TRBV6-2 or TRBV6-3, with D tentatively TRBD1 (5 bases). Germline V gene data show CDR1 as MNHEY and CDR2 as SVGEGT. Deletions cut 6 bases from V and 3 bases from J, with 11 bases between. The CDR3 has 13 amino acids. CDR3 protein: CASSTRAHYGYTF. CDR3 sequence (DNA): TGTGCCAGCAGCACCAGGGCCCACTATGGCTACACCTTC.

The chain is built from TRBV7-9 and TRBJ1-3, with no clear D. Trimming stripped 5 bases from V and 2 bases from J, with 7 bases between. This CDR3 contains 13 residues. CDR1 and CDR2 (germline): SEHNR, FQNEAQ (reference sequence). CDR3 in DNA: TGTGCCAGCAGCCCCCTGGCTGGAAACACCATATATTTT. Its translation is CASSPLAGNTIYF.

This clone appeared a single time. The V gene is TRBV29-1, the J gene TRBJ2-5, with a weak D call TRBD1 (6 bases). V lost 4 bases to trimming and J lost 5 bases, with 20 bases between them. Germline V gene lookup returns CDR1 SQVTM and CDR2 ANQGSEA. The CDR3 consists of 15 residues. The CDR3 DNA reads TGCAGCGTTGCGGGGAACGTAGAGGGGGAGGAGACCCAGTACTTC. It yields the protein CSVAGNVEGEETQYF.

V and J are TRBV2 and TRBJ2-7; D remains ambiguous. The CDR3 consists of 13 residues. The V gene lost 6 bases and the J gene lost 3 bases, with 12 bases spanning the gap. Germline V CDR1 and CDR2: SNHLY, FYNNEI. The CDR3 loop is CASRVDLYYEQYF. The CDR3 DNA sequence: TGTGCCAGCAGGGTCGACCTCTACTACGAGCAGTACTTC.

Of note for this clone: Other DNA sequences in the sample encode the same CDR3. This chain links TRBV5-1 with TRBJ2-5; possible D gene TRBD2, 7 bases. This CDR3 is 13 amino acids long. The germline V gene encodes CDR1 SGHRS and CDR2 YFSETQ. The V and J ends lost 3 bases and 4 bases respectively, with 10 bases between them. CDR3 amino acids: CASSSGGVETQYF. The CDR3 DNA reads TGCGCCAGCAGCTCGGGGGGCGTAGAGACCCAGTACTTC.

This chain connects TRBV5-1 to TRBJ2-3, with 8 bases aligning to TRBD2. The CDR3 length is 15 residues. Germline-derived CDR1 and CDR2 are SGHRS and YFSETQ. The V gene end was trimmed by 4 bases and the J gene end by 5 bases; junction bases not matched to a gene: 9. The CDR3 nucleotides read TGCGCCAGCAGCAGGGAGCGGGAGCGGGGAGATACGCAGTATTTT. Translated, it gives CASSRERERGDTQYF.

This clone showed up just once. One junction end does not reproduce the germline sequence, and a read error may be involved. The J gene is TRBJ2-7, the V gene TRBV18, with D tentatively TRBD2 (5 bases). Germline V lookup: CDR1 KGHSH, CDR2 LQKENI. The CDR3 has 15 amino acids. CDR3 protein: CASSPKREPSNEQYF. In DNA, the CDR3 is TGTGCCAGCTCACCAAAGAGGGAACCCTCCAACGAGCAGTACTTC.

This rearrangement joins TRBV5-6 to TRBJ2-1, with TRBD2 identical over 8 bases. The CDR3 consists of 14 residues. After removal of 3 bases from V and 8 bases from J, the junction contained 7 bases not matched to a gene. Germline assignment: CDR1 SGHDT and CDR2 YYEEEE. CDR3 residues: CASSWGTSRDEQFF. DNA for the CDR3: TGTGCCAGCAGCTGGGGGACTAGTAGGGATGAGCAGTTCTTC.

J is TRBJ1-4 and V is TRBV30, with 8 bases that match TRBD1. V was pared by 0 bases and J by 1 base, with 4 bases of the junction left unmatched. From germline, CDR1 is GTSNPN and CDR2 SVGIG (reference sequence). CDR3 length: 16 residues. CDR3 loop: CAWSVRTGLTNEKLFF. The CDR3, as DNA: TGTGCCTGGAGTGTACGGACAGGGTTAACTAATGAAAAACTGTTTTTT.

The genes are TRBV6-2 or TRBV6-3 and TRBJ1-5; TRBD1 might be the D (5 bases). The CDR3 totals 17 residues. V lost 5 bases and J 3 bases, leaving 20 bases between the germline ends. The germline CDR1 and CDR2 sequences are MNHEY and SVGEGT. DNA for the CDR3: TGTGCCAGCAGTCCCCCTGGCGACAGCCCAGTCAATCAGCCCCAGCATTTT. Translating gives CASSPPGDSPVNQPQHF.